This T cell receptor (beta chain) stems from a study of shared clonotypes between healthy human individuals. Trimming removed 1 base from V and 0 bases from J; junction bases left unmatched: 2. Looked up from germline, CDR1 is MGHRA and CDR2 is YSYEKL. The CDR3 totals 18 residues. Study results and limitations: Blood was the only sampled material, and tissue repertoires likely differ.

The method was immunoSEQ multiplex PCR; TCRdb's version includes in-frame clones alone and lacks a portion of them. The sample holds about 520,000 clones, over 75% seen once. A remark on this clone: Its specificity is not known.

The genes are TRBV4-1 and TRBJ2-4; 14 bases agree with TRBD2. The TCR was taken from a woman in her thirties or forties in good health. Some clones in this sample may be carry-over from other donors' samples. Source material: PBMCs. CDR3 loop: CASSQGLAGGSAKNIQYF. CDR3 sequence (DNA): TGCGCCAGCAGCCAAGGACTAGCGGGAGGGTCAGCCAAAAACATTCAGTACTTC.